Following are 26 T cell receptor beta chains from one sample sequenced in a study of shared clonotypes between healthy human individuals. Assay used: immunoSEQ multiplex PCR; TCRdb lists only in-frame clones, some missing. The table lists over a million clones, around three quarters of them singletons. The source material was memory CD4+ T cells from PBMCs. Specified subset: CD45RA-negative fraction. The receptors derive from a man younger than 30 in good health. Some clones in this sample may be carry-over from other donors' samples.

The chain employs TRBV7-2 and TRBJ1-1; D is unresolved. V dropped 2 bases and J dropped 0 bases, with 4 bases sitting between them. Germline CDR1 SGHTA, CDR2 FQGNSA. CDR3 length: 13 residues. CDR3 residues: CASSLHMNTEAFF. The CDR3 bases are TGTGCCAGCAGCTTACATATGAACACTGAAGCTTTCTTT.

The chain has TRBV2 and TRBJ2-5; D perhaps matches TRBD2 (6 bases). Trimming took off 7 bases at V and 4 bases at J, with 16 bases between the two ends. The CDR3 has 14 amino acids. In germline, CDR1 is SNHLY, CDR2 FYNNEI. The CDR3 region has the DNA TGTGCCAGCACTAGGGAGGTGGGCAGAGAGACCCAGTACTTC. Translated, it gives CASTREVGRETQYF. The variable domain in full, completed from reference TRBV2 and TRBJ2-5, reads EPEVTQTPSHQVTQMGQEVILRCVPISNHLYFYWYRQILGQKVEFLVSFYNNEISEKSEIFDDQFSVERPDGSNFTLKIRSTKLEDSAMYFCASTREVGRETQYFGPGTRLLVL.

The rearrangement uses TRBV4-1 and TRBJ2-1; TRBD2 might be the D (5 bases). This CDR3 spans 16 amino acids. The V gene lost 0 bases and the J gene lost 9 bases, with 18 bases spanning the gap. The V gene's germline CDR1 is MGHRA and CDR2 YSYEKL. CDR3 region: CASSQEGGLIMLEQFF. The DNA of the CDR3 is TGCGCCAGCAGCCAAGAAGGAGGACTGATTATGCTTGAGCAGTTCTTC.

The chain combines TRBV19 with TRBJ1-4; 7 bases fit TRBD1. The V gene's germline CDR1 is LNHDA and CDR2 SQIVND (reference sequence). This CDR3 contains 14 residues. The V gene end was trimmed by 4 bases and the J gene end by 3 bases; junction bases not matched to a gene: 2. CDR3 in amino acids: CASSTGQPNEKLFF. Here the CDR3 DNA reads TGTGCCAGTAGTACGGGACAGCCTAATGAAAAACTGTTTTTT.

CDR3 nucleotide sequence: TGTGCCAGCACCTCCAGTGGCCAAGAGACCCAGTACTTC. Its translation: CASTSSGQETQYF. The rearrangement uses TRBV28 and TRBJ2-5, with D unresolved. The V end was cut by 7 bases, the J end by 1 base, with 10 bases between. The CDR3 is 13 amino acids. The germline gives CDR1 MDHEN, CDR2 SYDVKM. The full variable domain, rest sourced from reference TRBV28 and TRBJ2-5, is DVKVTQSSRYLVKRTGEKVFLECVQDMDHENMFWYRQDPGLGLRLIYFSYDVKMKEKGDIPEGYSVSREKKERFSLILESASTNQTSMYLCASTSSGQETQYFGPGTRLLVL.

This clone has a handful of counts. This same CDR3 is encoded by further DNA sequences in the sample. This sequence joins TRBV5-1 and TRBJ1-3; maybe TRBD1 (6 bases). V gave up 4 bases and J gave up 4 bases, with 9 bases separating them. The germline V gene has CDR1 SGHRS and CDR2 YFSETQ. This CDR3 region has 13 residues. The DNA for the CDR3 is TGCGCCAGCAGCCTGCAGGGGGGAAACACCATATATTTT. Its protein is CASSLQGGNTIYF.

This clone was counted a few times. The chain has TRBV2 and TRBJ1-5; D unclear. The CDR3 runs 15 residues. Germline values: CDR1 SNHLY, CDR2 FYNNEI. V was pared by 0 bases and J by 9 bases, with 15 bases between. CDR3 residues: CASSEAVQTLRPQHF. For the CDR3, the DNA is TGTGCCAGCAGTGAAGCAGTTCAGACTCTGAGGCCCCAGCATTTT.

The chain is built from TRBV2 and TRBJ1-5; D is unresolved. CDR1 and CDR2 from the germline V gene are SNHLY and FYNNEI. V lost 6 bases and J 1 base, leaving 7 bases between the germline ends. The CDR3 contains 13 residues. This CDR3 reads CASRIISNQPQHF. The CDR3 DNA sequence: TGTGCCAGCAGGATAATAAGCAATCAGCCCCAGCATTTT.

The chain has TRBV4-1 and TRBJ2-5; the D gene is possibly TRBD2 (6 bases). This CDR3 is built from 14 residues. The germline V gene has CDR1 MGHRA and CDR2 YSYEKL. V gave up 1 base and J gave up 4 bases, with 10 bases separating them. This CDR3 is CASSQAGVAETQYF. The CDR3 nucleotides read TGCGCCAGCAGCCAAGCGGGAGTAGCAGAGACCCAGTACTTC.

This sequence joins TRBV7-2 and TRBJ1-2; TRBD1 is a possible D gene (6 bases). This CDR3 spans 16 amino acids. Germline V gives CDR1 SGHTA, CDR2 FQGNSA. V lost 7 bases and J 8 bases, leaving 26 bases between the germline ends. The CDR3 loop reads CASTLGSGAVIWGYTF. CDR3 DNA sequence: TGTGCCAGCACCCTCGGCTCAGGGGCCGTGATTTGGGGCTACACCTTC.

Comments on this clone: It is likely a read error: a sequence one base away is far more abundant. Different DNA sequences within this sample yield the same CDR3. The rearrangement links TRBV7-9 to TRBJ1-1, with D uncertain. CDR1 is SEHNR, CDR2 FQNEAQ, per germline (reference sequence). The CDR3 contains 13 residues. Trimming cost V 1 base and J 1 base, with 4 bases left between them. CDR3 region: CASSLGANTEAFF. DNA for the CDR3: TGTGCCAGCAGCTTAGGGGCGAACACTGAAGCTTTCTTT. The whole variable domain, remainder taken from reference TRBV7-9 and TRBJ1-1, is DTGVSQNPRHKITKRGQNVTFRCDPISEHNRLYWYRQTLGQGPEFLTYFQNEAQLEKSRLLSDRFSAERPKGSFSTLEIQRTEQGDSAMYLCASSLGANTEAFFGQGTRLTVV.

The CDR3 region is CASSASIRGTGQPQHF. The CDR3 DNA is TGTGCCAGCAGTGCCTCCATACGTGGGACCGGTCAGCCCCAGCATTTT. The chain links TRBV6-1 to TRBJ1-5; TRBD1 might be the D (5 bases). The CDR3 consists of 16 residues. Trimming removed 4 bases from V and 6 bases from J, with 19 bases in between. Germline-derived CDR1 and CDR2 are MNHNS and SASEGT.

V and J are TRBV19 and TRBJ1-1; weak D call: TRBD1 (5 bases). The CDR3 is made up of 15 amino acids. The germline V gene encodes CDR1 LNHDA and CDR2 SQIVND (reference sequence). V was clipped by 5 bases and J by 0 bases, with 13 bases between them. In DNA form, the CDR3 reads TGTGCCAGTAGTTGGAAAGGGACCCTGAACACTGAAGCTTTCTTT. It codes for CASSWKGTLNTEAFF.

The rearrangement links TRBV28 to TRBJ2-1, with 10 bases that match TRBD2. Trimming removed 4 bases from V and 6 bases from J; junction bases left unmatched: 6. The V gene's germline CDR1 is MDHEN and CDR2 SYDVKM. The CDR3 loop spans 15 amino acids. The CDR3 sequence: CASSSFLAGANEQFF. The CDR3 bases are TGTGCCAGCAGTTCCTTCCTAGCGGGAGCCAATGAGCAGTTCTTC.

The CDR3 region is CASSLARAGDTQYF. The CDR3 region has the DNA TGCGCCAGCAGCCTGGCGAGAGCGGGAGATACGCAGTATTTT. The rearrangement uses TRBV5-1 and TRBJ2-3; D is perhaps TRBD2 (6 bases). The length of the CDR3 is 14 residues. V lost 4 bases and J 5 bases, leaving 14 bases between the germline ends. Germline assignment: CDR1 SGHRS and CDR2 YFSETQ.

The CDR3 protein is CASSFDRDFSGANVLTF. CDR3 nucleotides: TGTGCCAGCAGCTTCGACAGGGACTTCTCTGGGGCCAACGTCCTGACTTTC. The rearrangement uses TRBV7-3 and TRBJ2-6; a weak D match, TRBD1 (7 bases). CDR3 length: 17 amino acids. The V and J ends lost 3 bases and 0 bases respectively, with 12 bases between them. Germline loops: CDR1 SGHTA, CDR2 FQGTGA.

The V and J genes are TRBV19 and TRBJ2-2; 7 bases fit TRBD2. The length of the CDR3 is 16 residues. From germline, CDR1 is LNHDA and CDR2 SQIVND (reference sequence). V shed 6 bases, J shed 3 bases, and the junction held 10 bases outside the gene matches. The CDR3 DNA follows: TGTGCCAGTAGGGGGGAGGGACTATCCTACACCGGGGAGCTGTTTTTT. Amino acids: CASRGEGLSYTGELFF.

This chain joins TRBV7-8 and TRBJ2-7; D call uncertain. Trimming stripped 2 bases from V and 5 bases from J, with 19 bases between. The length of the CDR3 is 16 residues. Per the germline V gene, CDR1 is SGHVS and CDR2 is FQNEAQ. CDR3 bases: TGTGCCAGCAGCTTAAGCCCCCCGCAGCTAACCCACGAGCAGTACTTC. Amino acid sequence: CASSLSPPQLTHEQYF.

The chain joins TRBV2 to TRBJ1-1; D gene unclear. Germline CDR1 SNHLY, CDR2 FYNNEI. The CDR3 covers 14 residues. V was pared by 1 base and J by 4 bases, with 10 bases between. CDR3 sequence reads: CASSEDRWSTEAFF. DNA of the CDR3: TGTGCCAGCAGTGAAGATCGGTGGAGCACTGAAGCTTTCTTT.

CDR3 region: CASSLGGTLSYEQYF. As DNA, the CDR3 is TGTGCCAGCAGCTTGGGGGGGACACTCTCCTACGAGCAGTACTTC. The J gene is TRBJ2-7, the V gene TRBV5-6; D is perhaps TRBD1 (6 bases). The ends were cut back, 0 bases at V and 0 bases at J, with 10 bases in the middle. Germline CDR1 is SGHDT and CDR2 is YYEEEE. This CDR3 has 15 amino acids.

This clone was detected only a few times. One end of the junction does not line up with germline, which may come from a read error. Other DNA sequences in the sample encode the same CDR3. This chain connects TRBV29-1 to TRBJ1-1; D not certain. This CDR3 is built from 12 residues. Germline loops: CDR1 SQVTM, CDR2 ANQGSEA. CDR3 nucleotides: TGCAGCGTCCGACGAGGGAACACTGAAGCTTTCTTC. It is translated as CSVRRGNTEAFF. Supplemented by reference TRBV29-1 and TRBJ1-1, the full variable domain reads SAVISQKPSRDICQRGTSLTIQCQVDSQVTMMFWYRQQPGQSLTLIATANQGSEATYESGFVIDKFPISRPNLTFSTLTVSNMSPEDSSIYLCSVRRGNTEAFFGQGTRLTVV.

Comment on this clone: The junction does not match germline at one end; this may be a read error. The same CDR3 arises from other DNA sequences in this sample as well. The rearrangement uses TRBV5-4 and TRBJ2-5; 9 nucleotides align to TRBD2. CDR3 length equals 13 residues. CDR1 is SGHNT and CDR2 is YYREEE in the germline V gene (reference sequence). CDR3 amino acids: CASSFAGGETQYF. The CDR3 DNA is TGCGCCAGCAGTTTTGCGGGAGGGGAGACCCAGTACTTC.

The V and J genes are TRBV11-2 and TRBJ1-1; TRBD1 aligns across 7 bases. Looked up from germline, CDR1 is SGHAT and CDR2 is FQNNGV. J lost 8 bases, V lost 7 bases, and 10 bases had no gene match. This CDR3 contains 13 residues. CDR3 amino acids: CASTQDRVGEAFF. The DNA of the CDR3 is TGTGCCAGCACACAAGACAGGGTGGGAGAAGCTTTCTTT.

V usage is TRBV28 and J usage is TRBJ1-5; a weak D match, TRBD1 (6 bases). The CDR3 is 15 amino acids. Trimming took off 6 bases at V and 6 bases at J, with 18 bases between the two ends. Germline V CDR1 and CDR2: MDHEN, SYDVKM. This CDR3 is CASRLAGQSGQPQHF. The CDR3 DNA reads TGTGCCAGCAGACTGGCCGGACAGTCAGGTCAGCCCCAGCATTTT.

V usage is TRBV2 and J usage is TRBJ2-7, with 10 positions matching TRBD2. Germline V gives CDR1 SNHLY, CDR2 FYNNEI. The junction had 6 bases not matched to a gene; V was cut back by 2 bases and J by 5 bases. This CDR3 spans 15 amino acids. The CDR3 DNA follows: TGTGCCAGCAGTGAACCCAGCGGGAGGGCGGACGAGCAGTACTTC. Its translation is CASSEPSGRADEQYF. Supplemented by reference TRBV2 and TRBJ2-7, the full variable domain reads EPEVTQTPSHQVTQMGQEVILRCVPISNHLYFYWYRQILGQKVEFLVSFYNNEISEKSEIFDDQFSVERPDGSNFTLKIRSTKLEDSAMYFCASSEPSGRADEQYFGPGTRLTVT.

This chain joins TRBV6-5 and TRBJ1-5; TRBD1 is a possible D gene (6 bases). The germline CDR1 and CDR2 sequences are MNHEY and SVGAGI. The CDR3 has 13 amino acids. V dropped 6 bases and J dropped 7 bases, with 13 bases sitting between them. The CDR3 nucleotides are TGTGCCAGCAGAACAGGTAGGGGGCAGCCCCAGCATTTT. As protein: CASRTGRGQPQHF.